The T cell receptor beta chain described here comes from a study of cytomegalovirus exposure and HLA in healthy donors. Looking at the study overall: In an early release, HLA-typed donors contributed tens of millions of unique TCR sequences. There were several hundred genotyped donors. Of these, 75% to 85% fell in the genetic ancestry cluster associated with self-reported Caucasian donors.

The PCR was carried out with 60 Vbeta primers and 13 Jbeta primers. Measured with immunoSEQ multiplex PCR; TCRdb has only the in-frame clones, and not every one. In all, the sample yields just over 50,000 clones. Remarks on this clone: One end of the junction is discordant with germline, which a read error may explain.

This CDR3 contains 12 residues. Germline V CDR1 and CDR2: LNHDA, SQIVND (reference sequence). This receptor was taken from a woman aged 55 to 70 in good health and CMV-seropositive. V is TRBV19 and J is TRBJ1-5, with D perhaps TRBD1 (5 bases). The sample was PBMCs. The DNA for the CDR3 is TGTGCCAGTAGCAGGGAGGCGGGATTAACAATTTTT. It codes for CASSREAGLTIF.